The rows below give T cell receptor beta chains drawn from one sample of a study of OX40 agonist ivuxolimab in advanced cancers. The protocol was immunoSEQ multiplex PCR, while the TCRdb copy is restricted to in-frame clones and leaves out a portion. Of around 69,000 clones listed, roughly nine tenths were seen once; the top ten hold about 4%. The material sequenced was CD4+ or CD8+ T cells sorted from blood, taken in a trial of the OX40 agonist ivuxolimab. The receptors originated from an adult with an advanced solid tumor such as melanoma, head and neck, liver or kidney cancer. CDR3s include the opening cysteine and the closing phenylalanine or tryptophan. The order of the fields is CDR3 length, J gene, V gene, CDR3 protein.

length: 16
J: TRBJ2-1
V: TRBV15
CDR3: CATGHLTGYSYNEQFF

length: 14
J: -
V: TRBV28
CDR3: CASRAWDNSYEQYF

length: 18
J: TRBJ2-6
V: TRBV7-3
CDR3: CASSPQIQGAAGANVLTF

length: 17
J: TRBJ1-1
V: TRBV5-1
CDR3: CASSFLQGPMMNTEAFF

length: 17
J: TRBJ1-2
V: TRBV28
CDR3: CASRNRDRGLRGYGYTF

length: 18
J: TRBJ2-1
V: TRBV15
CDR3: CATSRDKGRLAGGNEQFF

length: 14
J: TRBJ2-2
V: TRBV6-5
CDR3: CASSYSYTTGELFF

length: 14
J: TRBJ1-1
V: TRBV5-1
CDR3: CASSLGQRDTEAFF

length: 17
J: TRBJ2-1
V: TRBV15
CDR3: CATSRGERRRSYNEQFF

length: 15
J: TRBJ2-1
V: TRBV5-1
CDR3: CASSFEPQLADEQFF

length: 14
J: TRBJ2-5
V: TRBV9
CDR3: CASSGGTAQETQYF

length: 14
J: TRBJ2-1
V: TRBV18
CDR3: CASSYGGPYNEQFF

length: 14
J: TRBJ1-3
V: TRBV7-6
CDR3: CASSLAQRGNTIYF

length: 13
J: TRBJ2-3
V: TRBV2
CDR3: CASSGDYQRTQYF

length: 17
J: TRBJ2-1
V: TRBV4-3
CDR3: CASSQERLAGAYNEQFF

length: 13
J: TRBJ1-2
V: TRBV7-2
CDR3: CASSPGPGHGYTF

length: 14
J: TRBJ1-1
V: TRBV7-3
CDR3: CASSLNRENTEAFF

length: 17
J: TRBJ2-2
V: TRBV11-3
CDR3: CASSPRAGIWDAGELFF

length: 14
J: TRBJ2-5
V: TRBV5-1
CDR3: CASSSDGTQETQYF

length: 14
J: TRBJ2-1
V: TRBV6-4
CDR3: CASSRQGGSDEQFF

length: 18
J: TRBJ1-5
V: TRBV7-8
CDR3: CASSHPGGEIYGNQPQHF

length: 15
J: TRBJ2-4
V: TRBV6-1
CDR3: CASRTSGLAKNIQYF

length: 14
J: TRBJ2-1
V: TRBV7-9
CDR3: CASSLASSSVEQFF

length: 14
J: TRBJ2-1
V: TRBV14
CDR3: CASSLGTDNNEQFF

length: 14
J: TRBJ2-2
V: TRBV4-1
CDR3: CASKPPANTGELFF

length: 16
J: TRBJ2-1
V: TRBV19
CDR3: CASSIAGVESYNEQFF

length: 13
J: TRBJ1-1
V: TRBV5-1
CDR3: CASSLRSDTEAFF

length: 15
J: TRBJ2-1
V: TRBV5-4
CDR3: CASSLAATRGNEQFF

length: 14
J: TRBJ2-1
V: TRBV7-9
CDR3: CASSLAATSGEQFF

length: 14
J: TRBJ2-1
V: TRBV6-5
CDR3: CASSPLFRYNEQFF

length: 14
J: TRBJ1-1
V: TRBV27
CDR3: CASSNRVGATEAFF

length: 12
J: TRBJ1-1
V: TRBV7-2
CDR3: CASSPTTGSAFF

length: 16
J: TRBJ2-1
V: TRBV5-4
CDR3: CASSPRLAGGLWEQFF

length: 13
J: TRBJ1-1
V: TRBV6-6
CDR3: CASSSTGGTEAFF

length: 13
J: TRBJ1-6
V: TRBV30
CDR3: CAAYPGDWSPLHF

length: 14
J: TRBJ1-1
V: TRBV18
CDR3: CASSPRLLNTEAFF

length: 14
J: TRBJ2-5
V: TRBV2
CDR3: CASMGTPYQETQYF

length: 15
J: TRBJ1-5
V: TRBV19
CDR3: CASSITPYGNQPQHF

length: 13
J: TRBJ1-1
V: TRBV7-2
CDR3: CASSLRQGTEAFF

length: 13
J: TRBJ2-1
V: TRBV5-1
CDR3: CASSPGERNEQFF

length: 16
J: TRBJ2-7
V: TRBV21-1
CDR3: CASSKEVEQGLYEQYF

length: 15
J: TRBJ2-2
V: TRBV9
CDR3: CASTLNVANTGELFF

length: 15
J: TRBJ2-1
V: TRBV19
CDR3: CASSPAGLAGAGQFF

length: 12
J: TRBJ2-6
V: TRBV7-2
CDR3: CASSSGANILTF

length: 13
J: TRBJ2-3
V: TRBV10-3
CDR3: CAISEFLWDTQYF

length: 12
J: TRBJ1-3
V: TRBV6-5
CDR3: CASSSVGNTIYF

length: 18
J: TRBJ2-7
V: TRBV19
CDR3: CASSIAHLGRAPTYEQYF

length: 14
J: TRBJ1-2
V: TRBV7-2
CDR3: CASSLEAFNYGYTF